A single sample is the source of the 28 T cell receptor beta chains below, sequenced in a study of PD-1 blockade in classical Hodgkin lymphoma. Measured with immunoSEQ multiplex PCR; TCRdb has only the in-frame clones, and not every one. The profile shows some 100,000 clones, over 85% of them singletons. There was relapse after autologous stem cell transplantation in every patient, and there was variation in brentuximab vedotin exposure. The starting material was peripheral blood mononuclear cells (PBMCs), obtained at baseline. The origin of the receptors is a human donor with classical Hodgkin lymphoma.

V is TRBV6-4 and J is TRBJ2-3; TRBD1 matches 9 bases. V was pared by 5 bases and J by 3 bases, with 6 bases of the junction left unmatched. The CDR3 sequence is 15 residues long. Germline CDR1 and CDR2: MRHNA and SNTAGT. CDR3 residues: CASSPTGGLTDTQYF. The CDR3, as DNA: TGTGCCAGCAGTCCCACAGGGGGCCTTACAGATACGCAGTATTTT.

The J gene is TRBJ2-2, the V gene TRBV28; D is possibly TRBD2 (5 bases). Germline assignment: CDR1 MDHEN and CDR2 SYDVKM. The V end lost 7 bases, the J end lost 2 bases, and 11 bases lay between the germline ends. The CDR3 contains 14 residues. The CDR3 coding sequence is TGTGCCAGCACCCGGCGGGCTAACACCGGGGAGCTGTTTTTT. The encoded protein is CASTRRANTGELFF.

The CDR3 sequence is CASSLTVGQSYEQYF. CDR3 bases: TGTGCCAGCAGTTTAACAGTGGGGCAATCCTACGAGCAGTACTTC. The chain recombines TRBV27 with TRBJ2-7; the D gene is possibly TRBD1 (5 bases). V was clipped by 2 bases and J by 1 base, with 12 bases between them. This CDR3 is built from 15 residues. Per germline, CDR1 MNHEY and CDR2 SMNVEV (reference sequence).

The V and J genes are TRBV27 and TRBJ2-1; TRBD2 might be the D (5 bases). Trimming took 2 bases from V and 7 from J, leaving 9 bases between them. Germline CDR1 MNHEY, CDR2 SMNVEV (reference sequence). The CDR3 covers 13 residues. The CDR3 DNA follows: TGTGCCAGCAGTTTAGCGAGGGAGAATGAGCAGTTCTTC. Translating gives CASSLARENEQFF.

This clone has just a few counts. The gene calls are TRBV28 and TRBJ2-3; D is possibly TRBD2 (5 bases). V shed 6 bases and J shed 4 bases, with 17 bases lying between them. Per the germline V gene, CDR1 is MDHEN and CDR2 is SYDVKM. CDR3 length: 15 residues. Here the CDR3 reads CASSLTPPRADTQYF. Here the CDR3 DNA reads TGTGCCAGCAGCCTCACGCCGCCGAGGGCAGATACGCAGTATTTT.

This sequence joins TRBV10-1 and TRBJ2-1; D might be TRBD1 (6 bases). Germline-derived CDR1 and CDR2 are WNHNN and SYGVQD (reference sequence). Trimming stripped 0 bases from V and 4 bases from J, with 13 bases between. The CDR3 runs 16 residues. The CDR3 nucleotides read TGCGCCAGCAGTGAGTCGGCGAGCGGACAGTACAATGAGCAGTTCTTC. This codes for CASSESASGQYNEQFF.

This chain joins TRBV7-2 and TRBJ2-4; no firm D call. The CDR3 loop spans 17 amino acids. Looked up from germline, CDR1 is SGHTA and CDR2 is FQGNSA. V gave up 5 bases and J gave up 0 bases, with 17 bases separating them. In DNA, the CDR3 is TGTGCCAGCAGCCTCCCGAAAGAAATACTAGCCAAAAACATTCAGTACTTC. As protein: CASSLPKEILAKNIQYF. The full variable domain, with the rest looked up from reference TRBV7-2 and TRBJ2-4, is GAGVSQSPSNKVTEKGKDVELRCDPISGHTALYWYRQSLGQGLEFLIYFQGNSAPDKSGLPSDRFSAERTGGSVSTLTIQRTQQEDSAVYLCASSLPKEILAKNIQYFGAGTRLSVL.

The V gene is TRBV7-6, the J gene TRBJ2-7, with 12 positions matching TRBD2. The V gene end was trimmed by 5 bases and the J gene end by 0 bases; junction bases not matched to a gene: 5. This CDR3 is 16 amino acids long. The germline V gene has CDR1 SGHVS and CDR2 FNYEAQ. CDR3 sequence reads: CASSLGLAGSSYEQYF. The CDR3 nucleotides read TGTGCCAGCAGCCTCGGACTAGCGGGAAGCTCCTACGAGCAGTACTTC.

This chain joins TRBV2 and TRBJ2-1; weak D call: TRBD2 (5 bases). CDR1 is SNHLY, CDR2 FYNNEI, per germline. Trimming removed 2 bases at V and 11 bases at J, with 7 bases between. The CDR3 has 11 amino acids. Here the CDR3 reads CASSESGKQFF. The CDR3 nucleotides are TGTGCCAGCAGTGAATCCGGGAAGCAGTTCTTC.

This sequence joins TRBV28 and TRBJ2-1; D perhaps matches TRBD1 (5 bases). Trimming left V 6 bases short and J 6 bases short, with 33 bases between. The CDR3 runs 20 residues. Germline lookup yields CDR1 MDHEN and CDR2 SYDVKM. The CDR3 region is CASSLTGYIPGKGNLNEQFF. CDR3 DNA sequence: TGTGCCAGCAGCCTTACTGGTTATATCCCAGGGAAGGGGAATCTCAATGAGCAGTTCTTC.

This sequence joins TRBV27 and TRBJ2-1; 7 bases are a match to TRBD1. Germline CDR1 MNHEY, CDR2 SMNVEV (reference sequence). V trimming: 5 bases; J trimming: 6 bases; junction bases outside the gene matches: 7. The CDR3 loop spans 14 amino acids. The DNA of the CDR3 is TGTGCCAGCAGTCTGAACAGGGGTAGCAATGAGCAGTTCTTC. The encoded protein is CASSLNRGSNEQFF.

The chain has TRBV6-5 and TRBJ1-2; 9 bases are a match to TRBD1. CDR1 is MNHEY, CDR2 SVGAGI, per germline. With V trimmed by 7 bases and J by 6 bases, 9 bases remained unmatched. This CDR3 is 14 amino acids long. For the CDR3, the DNA is TGTGCCAGCACCAAAGGGACAGGGAAACATGGCTACACCTTC. Translated, it gives CASTKGTGKHGYTF.

The chain is built from TRBV25-1 and TRBJ2-5; either TRBD1 or TRBD2 may supply D (5 bases each). The end of the DNA is better explained by TRBJ2-7, so the J call may be wrong. Germline CDR1 is MGHDK and CDR2 is SYGVNS. This CDR3 has 15 amino acids. This CDR3 reads CASNPTGTSSYEQYF. The CDR3 DNA reads TGTGCCAGCAACCCGACGGGGACGAGCTCCTACGAGCAGTACTTC.

CDR3 nucleotide sequence: TGTGCCAGCAGTTCGTACACTAGCGGGAGGAACGAGCAGTACTTC. It is translated as CASSSYTSGRNEQYF. This rearrangement joins TRBV27 to TRBJ2-7; TRBD2 agrees at 12 bases. CDR3 length: 15 amino acids. Per the germline V gene, CDR1 is MNHEY and CDR2 is SMNVEV (reference sequence). V shed 4 bases, J shed 5 bases, and the junction held 6 bases outside the gene matches.

The chain uses TRBV9 and TRBJ2-2; 8 nucleotides agree with TRBD2. The CDR3 is 18 amino acids. V was clipped by 1 base and J by 1 base; unmatched bases: 9. Germline assignment: CDR1 SGDLS and CDR2 YYNGEE. The CDR3 reads CASSVSLAGPLNTGELFF. CDR3 coding DNA: TGTGCCAGCAGCGTATCATTAGCGGGGCCGCTGAACACCGGGGAGCTGTTTTTT.

The chain links TRBV10-1 to TRBJ1-1; 10 bases are a match to TRBD1. J gave up 4 bases and V 8 bases, and 4 bases lay outside the gene matches. Germline-derived CDR1 and CDR2 are WNHNN and SYGVQD (reference sequence). There are 13 residues in the CDR3. The CDR3 DNA sequence: TGCGCCAGCTCGCGGACAGGGGGCACTGAAGCTTTCTTT. Translating gives CASSRTGGTEAFF.

The CDR3 reads CASSPPIGATDTQYF. As DNA, the CDR3 is TGTGCCAGCAGCCCCCCCATTGGAGCCACAGATACGCAGTATTTT. The chain has TRBV27 and TRBJ2-3; no firm D call. CDR1 is MNHEY, CDR2 SMNVEV, per germline (reference sequence). CDR3 size: 15 residues. Trimming removed 6 bases from V and 2 bases from J, with 15 bases in between.

CDR3 in amino acids: CASSAQGGSYEQYF. For the CDR3, the DNA is TGTGCCAGCAGTGCACAGGGAGGCTCCTACGAGCAGTACTTC. The V call is TRBV25-1, the J call TRBJ2-7; D possibly uses TRBD1 or TRBD2 (6 bases each). V was clipped by 4 bases and J by 0 bases, with 10 bases between them. Germline-derived CDR1 and CDR2 are MGHDK and SYGVNS. The CDR3 sequence is 14 residues long.

The CDR3 DNA is TGTGCCAGCAGCCAAACTCATAGCGGGAGATTCGATGAGCAGTTCTTC. Translated, it gives CASSQTHSGRFDEQFF. This chain uses TRBV4-2 with TRBJ2-1; 9 bases fit TRBD2. The V gene end was trimmed by 2 bases and the J gene end by 8 bases; junction bases not matched to a gene: 10. This CDR3 contains 16 residues. Per germline, CDR1 LGHNA and CDR2 YNFKEQ.

The J gene is TRBJ2-5, the V gene TRBV18; D possibly corresponds to TRBD1 (6 bases). The CDR3 sequence is 16 residues long. V lost 0 bases to trimming and J lost 2 bases, with 13 bases between them. Germline CDR1 is KGHSH and CDR2 is LQKENI. The DNA for the CDR3 is TGTGCCAGCTCACCACCCATACCAGGGGAACAAGAGACCCAGTACTTC. Translated: CASSPPIPGEQETQYF.

The rearrangement links TRBV11-2 to TRBJ2-5; D may be TRBD1 or TRBD2 (5 bases each). Trimming left V 4 bases short and J 2 bases short, with 17 bases between. The CDR3 runs 16 residues. CDR1 and CDR2 (germline): SGHAT, FQNNGV. CDR3 nucleotide sequence: TGTGCCAGCAGCTCGCCTTTGGGACGGGAACAAGAGACCCAGTACTTC. This sequence encodes CASSSPLGREQETQYF.

The rearrangement joins TRBV29-1 to TRBJ2-7, with unresolved D. This CDR3 is built from 12 residues. V was shortened by 8 bases and J by 2 bases, with 13 bases between the two germline ends. Per the germline V gene, CDR1 is SQVTM and CDR2 is ANQGSEA. The CDR3 region has the DNA TGCAGCTCAGCGACCCCCCCCTACGAGCAGTACTTC. Translating gives CSSATPPYEQYF.

V gene TRBV2 combines with J gene TRBJ2-7; 14 nucleotides align to TRBD2. Germline V gene sequence: CDR1 SNHLY, CDR2 FYNNEI. CDR3 length: 17 residues. V lost 6 bases to trimming and J lost 4 bases; unmatched junction nucleotides: 11. This chain's CDR3 is CASSQTSGRATGYEQYF. The CDR3 bases are TGTGCCAGCAGCCAGACTAGCGGGAGGGCGACAGGATACGAGCAGTACTTC.

This clone was seen once. This chain connects TRBV6-1 to TRBJ1-2, with D maybe TRBD1 (5 bases). Trimming took off 7 bases at V and 7 bases at J, with 13 bases between the two ends. The CDR3 loop spans 12 amino acids. From germline, CDR1 is MNHNS and CDR2 SASEGT. The CDR3: CASTQGGRGYTF. CDR3 DNA: TGTGCCAGCACCCAGGGCGGGCGTGGCTACACCTTC.

This chain joins TRBV19 and TRBJ2-5, with 7 bases fitting TRBD2. With V trimmed by 4 bases and J by 4 bases, 6 bases remained unmatched. This CDR3 has 14 residues. The germline gives CDR1 LNHDA, CDR2 SQIVND (reference sequence). CDR3 DNA sequence: TGTGCCAGTAGTACCGACGGGAGGAGAGAGACCCAGTACTTC. Its translation: CASSTDGRRETQYF.

The genes are TRBV27 and TRBJ1-1, with TRBD1 matching 9 bases. The J segment lost 0 bases and the V segment lost 6 bases, leaving 5 bases of the junction unmatched. The CDR3 loop spans 15 amino acids. CDR1 and CDR2 from the germline V gene are MNHEY and SMNVEV (reference sequence). CDR3 region: CASSSGTGMNTEAFF. The CDR3 region has the DNA TGTGCCAGCAGCTCGGGGACAGGGATGAACACTGAAGCTTTCTTT.

V usage is TRBV18 and J usage is TRBJ2-3; perhaps D is TRBD1 or TRBD2 (5 bases each). The germline V and J ends were trimmed by 2 bases and 4 bases, with 7 bases remaining between them. The CDR3 contains 13 residues. Germline lookup yields CDR1 KGHSH and CDR2 LQKENI. The CDR3 DNA follows: TGTGCCAGCTCACCATCGGGGCCAGATACGCAGTATTTT. The encoded protein is CASSPSGPDTQYF.

This clone was observed once. The rearrangement uses TRBV7-2 and TRBJ2-7, with D unclear. The ends were cut back, 5 bases at V and 6 bases at J, with 14 bases in the middle. The CDR3 consists of 13 residues. The germline CDR1 and CDR2 sequences are SGHTA and FQGNSA. The CDR3 sequence is CASSPHPGPEQYF. CDR3 DNA: TGTGCCAGCAGCCCCCACCCGGGCCCCGAGCAGTACTTC.